This is a list of T cell receptor beta chains from one sample in a study of cytomegalovirus exposure and HLA in healthy donors. Assay used: immunoSEQ multiplex PCR; TCRdb lists only in-frame clones, some missing. The sample holds 100,000 or so clones, 76% seen once. Material for sequencing was PBMCs. Receptors were obtained from a middle-aged man in good health and CMV-seropositive. Each CDR3 is given with its conserved first and last residue. A D gene is named only where the DNA matches it firmly. Part of the rows lack a size; the others show once, few, many or a class for expanded clones.

clone_size: .
d_call: TRBD2
v_call: TRBV15
j_call: TRBJ2-1
cdr3_aa: CATSSPASGSPNEQFF
cdr3_nt: TGTGCCACCAGCAGCCCGGCTAGCGGGAGTCCTAATGAGCAGTTCTTC

clone_size: .
d_call: TRBD2
v_call: TRBV14
j_call: TRBJ2-5
cdr3_aa: CASSQVVLFGGSSETQYF
cdr3_nt: TGTGCCAGCAGCCAAGTAGTGCTGTTCGGCGGGAGTTCCGAGACCCAGTACTTC

clone_size: .
d_call: .
v_call: TRBV7-6
j_call: TRBJ2-3
cdr3_aa: CASKEFLYTDTQYF
cdr3_nt: TGTGCCAGCAAAGAATTCCTCTACACAGATACGCAGTATTTT

clone_size: .
d_call: TRBD1
v_call: TRBV7-2
j_call: TRBJ1-3
cdr3_aa: CASSFDRVEAGNTIYF
cdr3_nt: TGTGCCAGCAGCTTCGACAGGGTTGAGGCTGGAAACACCATATATTTT

clone_size: once
d_call: .
v_call: TRBV2
j_call: TRBJ2-2
cdr3_aa: CASSATTRSGELFF
cdr3_nt: TGTGCCAGCAGTGCAACGACTAGGTCCGGGGAGCTGTTTTTT

clone_size: .
d_call: TRBD1
v_call: TRBV7-9
j_call: TRBJ2-7
cdr3_aa: CASSFAGGSYEQYF
cdr3_nt: TGTGCCAGCAGCTTTGCAGGGGGCTCCTACGAGCAGTACTTC

clone_size: .
d_call: .
v_call: TRBV7-3
j_call: TRBJ1-6
cdr3_aa: CASSSEARGNYNSPLHF
cdr3_nt: TGTGCCAGCAGCTCAGAGGCCAGGGGAAACTATAATTCACCCCTCCACTTT

clone_size: .
d_call: .
v_call: TRBV4-1
j_call: TRBJ1-4
cdr3_aa: CASSQDLPIELYGEKLFF
cdr3_nt: TGCGCCAGCAGCCAAGATCTTCCCATAGAATTGTACGGTGAAAAACTGTTTTTT

clone_size: few
d_call: TRBD2
v_call: TRBV4-3
j_call: TRBJ2-5
cdr3_aa: CASSQSRRDYGETQYF
cdr3_nt: TGCGCCAGCAGCCAGTCCCGCCGGGACTACGGAGAGACCCAGTACTTC

clone_size: .
d_call: .
v_call: TRBV11-2
j_call: TRBJ2-7
cdr3_aa: CASRPNLALSSYEQYF
cdr3_nt: TGTGCCAGCAGACCCAATCTAGCGCTCTCCTCCTACGAGCAGTACTTC

clone_size: .
d_call: .
v_call: TRBV27
j_call: TRBJ1-4
cdr3_aa: CATALRRGGGEKLFF
cdr3_nt: TGTGCCACCGCACTCCGACGTGGGGGAGGTGAAAAACTGTTTTTT

clone_size: .
d_call: .
v_call: TRBV6-6
j_call: TRBJ2-7
cdr3_aa: CASSLGHATYEQYF
cdr3_nt: TGTGCCAGCAGCCTAGGACACGCAACCTACGAGCAGTACTTC

clone_size: .
d_call: TRBD2
v_call: TRBV11-2
j_call: TRBJ2-7
cdr3_aa: CASSASTSGSAEQYF
cdr3_nt: TGTGCCAGCAGCGCGAGCACTAGCGGGAGCGCCGAGCAGTACTTC

clone_size: .
d_call: .
v_call: TRBV28
j_call: TRBJ2-2
cdr3_aa: CASRSLTSTGELFF
cdr3_nt: TGTGCCAGCAGATCCTTGACTAGCACCGGGGAGCTGTTTTTT

clone_size: .
d_call: TRBD1
v_call: TRBV7-9
j_call: TRBJ1-2
cdr3_aa: CASSGDRDGYTF
cdr3_nt: TGTGCCAGCAGCGGGGACAGGGACGGCTACACCTTC

clone_size: .
d_call: .
v_call: TRBV5-1
j_call: TRBJ2-2
cdr3_aa: CASSSSSEYTGELFF
cdr3_nt: TGCGCCAGCAGCTCTTCTAGCGAATACACCGGGGAGCTGTTTTTT

clone_size: few
d_call: TRBD2
v_call: TRBV9
j_call: TRBJ2-3
cdr3_aa: CASSVDLAATDTQYF
cdr3_nt: TGTGCCAGCAGCGTAGACCTAGCGGCCACAGATACGCAGTATTTT

clone_size: .
d_call: TRBD1
v_call: TRBV2
j_call: TRBJ1-1
cdr3_aa: CASSYGQGVGEAFF
cdr3_nt: TGTGCCAGCAGCTACGGACAGGGGGTTGGTGAAGCTTTCTTT

clone_size: few
d_call: .
v_call: TRBV25-1
j_call: TRBJ1-3
cdr3_aa: CASAKQGSGNTIYF
cdr3_nt: TGTGCCAGCGCAAAACAGGGATCTGGAAACACCATATATTTT

clone_size: .
d_call: .
v_call: TRBV2
j_call: TRBJ2-2
cdr3_aa: CASSSSVGYTGELFF
cdr3_nt: TGTGCCAGCAGTAGTAGCGTGGGGTACACCGGGGAGCTGTTTTTT

clone_size: .
d_call: .
v_call: TRBV10-3
j_call: TRBJ2-5
cdr3_aa: CAISERGETQYF
cdr3_nt: TGTGCCATCAGTGAGCGGGGAGAGACCCAGTACTTC

clone_size: .
d_call: TRBD2
v_call: TRBV27
j_call: TRBJ2-1
cdr3_aa: CASSLRLAGVEEFF
cdr3_nt: TGTGCCAGCAGTTTACGACTAGCGGGGGTAGAGGAGTTCTTC

clone_size: once
d_call: .
v_call: TRBV12-5
j_call: TRBJ2-6
cdr3_aa: CASGLWSPGANGLTF
cdr3_nt: TGTGCTAGTGGTTTGTGGAGCCCTGGGGCCAACGGCCTGACTTTC

clone_size: once
d_call: .
v_call: TRBV6-1
j_call: TRBJ2-7
cdr3_aa: CASMFESSYEQYF
cdr3_nt: TGTGCCAGCATGTTCGAGAGCTCCTACGAGCAGTACTTC

clone_size: .
d_call: .
v_call: TRBV7-3
j_call: TRBJ2-3
cdr3_aa: CASSLRAAGTQYF
cdr3_nt: TGTGCCAGCAGCCTTAGGGCGGCGGGTACGCAGTATTTT

clone_size: .
d_call: TRBD2
v_call: TRBV4-2
j_call: TRBJ2-7
cdr3_aa: CASSQRTSGIYEQYF
cdr3_nt: TGTGCCAGCAGCCAACGGACTAGCGGGATCTACGAGCAGTACTTC

clone_size: .
d_call: TRBD1
v_call: TRBV11-2
j_call: TRBJ2-1
cdr3_aa: CASSPGTGEYNEQFF
cdr3_nt: TGTGCCAGCAGCCCCGGGACAGGTGAATACAATGAGCAGTTCTTC

clone_size: .
d_call: .
v_call: TRBV11-3
j_call: TRBJ1-1
cdr3_aa: CASSLAIQWTEAFF
cdr3_nt: TGTGCCAGCAGCTTAGCAATACAGTGGACTGAAGCTTTCTTT

clone_size: .
d_call: .
v_call: TRBV13
j_call: TRBJ1-1
cdr3_aa: CASTTSGYNTEAFF
cdr3_nt: TGTGCCAGCACCACCTCCGGGTATAACACTGAAGCTTTCTTT

clone_size: .
d_call: TRBD2
v_call: TRBV15
j_call: TRBJ2-3
cdr3_aa: CATSSGRPGDTQYF
cdr3_nt: TGTGCCACCAGTAGCGGGAGACCAGGGGATACGCAGTATTTT

clone_size: few
d_call: TRBD2
v_call: TRBV27
j_call: TRBJ2-2
cdr3_aa: CASSAAGGPFGELFF
cdr3_nt: TGTGCCAGCAGTGCAGCGGGAGGGCCTTTCGGGGAGCTGTTTTTT

clone_size: .
d_call: .
v_call: TRBV27
j_call: TRBJ1-1
cdr3_aa: CASSLLTGNMNTEAFF
cdr3_nt: TGTGCCAGCAGTTTGTTAACAGGTAACATGAACACTGAAGCTTTCTTT

clone_size: .
d_call: .
v_call: TRBV29-1
j_call: TRBJ1-5
cdr3_aa: CSAILGGGGNQPQHF
cdr3_nt: TGCAGCGCCATCCTCGGCGGAGGGGGCAATCAGCCCCAGCATTTT

clone_size: .
d_call: .
v_call: TRBV7-2
j_call: TRBJ2-1
cdr3_aa: CASSVEIFSSYNEQFF
cdr3_nt: TGTGCCAGCAGCGTAGAGATCTTTAGCTCCTACAATGAGCAGTTCTTC

clone_size: .
d_call: .
v_call: TRBV30
j_call: TRBJ1-1
cdr3_aa: CAWSGEGNTEAFF
cdr3_nt: TGTGCCTGGAGTGGGGAGGGGAACACTGAAGCTTTCTTT

clone_size: .
d_call: TRBD2
v_call: TRBV7-2
j_call: TRBJ2-7
cdr3_aa: CASSLKAGGSYEQYF
cdr3_nt: TGTGCCAGCAGCTTAAAGGCCGGGGGGAGCTACGAGCAGTACTTC

clone_size: .
d_call: .
v_call: TRBV29-1
j_call: TRBJ1-3
cdr3_aa: CSADTSGNTIYF
cdr3_nt: TGCAGCGCGGACACCTCTGGAAACACCATATATTTT

clone_size: .
d_call: TRBD1
v_call: TRBV6-1
j_call: TRBJ1-5
cdr3_aa: CASSGGQVSNQPQHF
cdr3_nt: TGTGCCAGCAGTGGGGGACAGGTTAGCAATCAGCCCCAGCATTTT

clone_size: .
d_call: .
v_call: TRBV11-2
j_call: TRBJ1-2
cdr3_aa: CASSPSGGLFDGYTF
cdr3_nt: TGTGCCAGCAGCCCCAGCGGGGGCTTATTTGATGGCTACACCTTC

clone_size: few
d_call: TRBD2
v_call: TRBV7-2
j_call: TRBJ2-7
cdr3_aa: CASSLAGTSGKAYEQYF
cdr3_nt: TGTGCCAGCAGCTTAGCCGGGACTAGCGGGAAGGCCTACGAGCAGTACTTC

clone_size: .
d_call: .
v_call: TRBV4-1
j_call: TRBJ2-1
cdr3_aa: CASSQGATHSYNEQFF
cdr3_nt: TGCGCCAGCAGCCAAGGAGCGACCCACTCCTACAATGAGCAGTTCTTC

clone_size: .
d_call: .
v_call: TRBV18
j_call: TRBJ1-1
cdr3_aa: CASSPGVLGANTEAFF
cdr3_nt: TGTGCCAGCTCACCTGGAGTCCTAGGGGCGAACACTGAAGCTTTCTTT

clone_size: .
d_call: TRBD1
v_call: TRBV6-4
j_call: TRBJ1-5
cdr3_aa: CASTEIKTGEGQPQHF
cdr3_nt: TGTGCCAGCACCGAGATTAAGACAGGGGAGGGTCAGCCCCAGCATTTT

clone_size: .
d_call: .
v_call: TRBV6-5
j_call: TRBJ1-3
cdr3_aa: CASSATSGGNTIYF
cdr3_nt: TGTGCCAGCAGTGCAACTTCGGGAGGAAACACCATATATTTT

clone_size: few
d_call: TRBD1
v_call: TRBV27
j_call: TRBJ1-4
cdr3_aa: CASISPGGNEKLFF
cdr3_nt: TGTGCCAGCATCTCCCCAGGGGGAAATGAAAAACTGTTTTTT

clone_size: .
d_call: .
v_call: TRBV5-5
j_call: TRBJ1-1
cdr3_aa: CASSSVQGTEAFF
cdr3_nt: TGTGCCAGCAGCTCGGTACAGGGAACTGAAGCTTTCTTT

clone_size: few
d_call: TRBD2
v_call: TRBV14
j_call: TRBJ2-1
cdr3_aa: CASSNGLAGVYNEQFF
cdr3_nt: TGTGCCAGCAGCAACGGACTAGCGGGGGTGTACAATGAGCAGTTCTTC

clone_size: .
d_call: TRBD1
v_call: TRBV18
j_call: TRBJ2-5
cdr3_aa: CASSQNRGEGETQYF
cdr3_nt: TGTGCCAGCTCACAAAACAGGGGTGAGGGAGAGACCCAGTACTTC

clone_size: few
d_call: .
v_call: TRBV18
j_call: TRBJ1-4
cdr3_aa: CASSPPGGGQNEKLFF
cdr3_nt: TGTGCCAGCTCACCACCGGGTGGCGGGCAGAATGAAAAACTGTTTTTT

clone_size: once
d_call: .
v_call: TRBV4-2
j_call: TRBJ2-6
cdr3_aa: CASSQDPPGLGSSGANVLTF
cdr3_nt: TGTGCCAGCAGCCAAGATCCCCCAGGGTTGGGGTCGAGTGGGGCCAACGTCCTGACTTTC

clone_size: .
d_call: TRBD2
v_call: TRBV14
j_call: TRBJ2-5
cdr3_aa: CASSRPLAGEETQYF
cdr3_nt: TGTGCCAGCAGCCGACCACTAGCGGGAGAAGAGACCCAGTACTTC

clone_size: .
d_call: .
v_call: TRBV29-1
j_call: TRBJ2-5
cdr3_aa: CSVGRGAGQETQYF
cdr3_nt: TGCAGCGTTGGTCGGGGGGCGGGCCAAGAGACCCAGTACTTC

clone_size: .
d_call: TRBD1
v_call: TRBV6-1
j_call: TRBJ1-1
cdr3_aa: CASSTGQSRGLEAFF
cdr3_nt: TGTGCCAGCAGTACGGGACAGTCGCGAGGGCTTGAAGCTTTCTTT

clone_size: .
d_call: .
v_call: TRBV30
j_call: TRBJ1-1
cdr3_aa: CAWRSPRLNTEAFF
cdr3_nt: TGTGCCTGGAGAAGCCCCAGGCTGAACACTGAAGCTTTCTTT

clone_size: once
d_call: TRBD1
v_call: TRBV5-4
j_call: TRBJ1-6
cdr3_aa: CASSYPGQGAEGSPLHF
cdr3_nt: TGTGCCAGCAGCTACCCTGGACAGGGGGCGGAGGGATCACCCCTCCACTTT

clone_size: .
d_call: TRBD1
v_call: TRBV4-2
j_call: TRBJ2-2
cdr3_aa: CASSPTGGNTGELFF
cdr3_nt: TGTGCCAGCAGCCCTACAGGGGGGAACACCGGGGAGCTGTTTTTT

clone_size: .
d_call: TRBD2
v_call: TRBV11-3
j_call: TRBJ2-5
cdr3_aa: CASSLGTSGSNQETQYF
cdr3_nt: TGTGCCAGCAGCTTAGGGACTAGCGGGAGCAACCAAGAGACCCAGTACTTC

clone_size: .
d_call: TRBD2
v_call: TRBV7-2
j_call: TRBJ2-1
cdr3_aa: CASSSPRLANEQFF
cdr3_nt: TGTGCCAGCAGCTCTCCCAGACTAGCAAATGAGCAGTTCTTC

clone_size: .
d_call: .
v_call: TRBV4-1
j_call: TRBJ1-3
cdr3_aa: CASSPREAVAGNTIYF
cdr3_nt: TGCGCCAGCAGCCCCCGCGAGGCAGTCGCCGGAAACACCATATATTTT

clone_size: .
d_call: .
v_call: TRBV27
j_call: TRBJ1-2
cdr3_aa: CASSKDSYYGYTF
cdr3_nt: TGTGCCAGCAGTAAGGACAGTTACTATGGCTACACCTTC